One sample yielded the 29 T cell receptor beta chains listed below, sequenced in a study of blood T cell repertoires in COVID-19. Using immunoSEQ multiplex PCR, the repertoire was profiled, and TCRdb retains in-frame clones only, with some absent. The data show about 240,000 clones, approximately 82% seen once. Specimen: peripheral blood. The source is a young woman with acute or convalescent COVID-19.

The J gene is TRBJ2-7, the V gene TRBV9; 8 positions agree with TRBD2. The V segment lost 4 bases and the J segment 3 bases; nucleotides outside the gene matches: 15. The V gene's germline CDR1 is SGDLS and CDR2 YYNGEE. This CDR3 has 17 amino acids. This CDR3 is CASSPGASGYEVYEQYF. The DNA of the CDR3 is TGTGCCAGCAGCCCTGGAGCTAGCGGGTACGAGGTCTACGAGCAGTACTTC.

The chain combines TRBV7-8 with TRBJ1-4, with TRBD1 as a possible D gene (6 bases). CDR1 is SGHVS and CDR2 is FQNEAQ in the germline V gene. V was trimmed by 4 bases and J by 7 bases, leaving 19 bases between them. The CDR3 loop spans 16 amino acids. The CDR3 nucleotides are TGTGCCAGCAGCTCCCTAGGGACACAATCGGGTGAAAAACTGTTTTTT. It codes for CASSSLGTQSGEKLFF.

In this sample, this clone turned up a few times. This chain joins TRBV5-1 and TRBJ2-7; D unresolved. The CDR3 has 13 residues. Germline CDR1 is SGHRS and CDR2 is YFSETQ. V was shortened by 2 bases and J by 2 bases, with 8 bases between the two germline ends. This CDR3 is CASSLNSPYEQYF. Here the CDR3 DNA reads TGCGCCAGCAGCTTAAACAGTCCCTACGAGCAGTACTTC.

This sequence joins TRBV7-9 and TRBJ1-4, with D possibly matching TRBD1 (6 bases). Germline CDR1 and CDR2: SEHNR and FQNEAQ (reference sequence). There are 16 residues in the CDR3. Trimming stripped 1 base from V and 8 bases from J, with 17 bases between. The CDR3 sequence is CASSLERQFRGEKLFF. The CDR3 nucleotides read TGTGCCAGCAGCTTAGAAAGACAGTTCAGGGGAGAAAAACTGTTTTTT.

V gene TRBV2 combines with J gene TRBJ2-7, with TRBD2 matching over 8 bases. Trimming cost V 10 bases and J 7 bases; bases outside gene matches: 9. The CDR3 is made up of 12 amino acids. Germline CDR1 reads SNHLY; CDR2 reads FYNNEI. CDR3 protein: CATRGLAWEQYF. The DNA of the CDR3 is TGTGCCACACGAGGACTAGCTTGGGAGCAGTACTTC.

The chain is built from TRBV12-5 and TRBJ2-3; 7 bases match TRBD1. Per germline, CDR1 LGHNT and CDR2 FRNRAP. Trimming at V came to 8 bases and at J to 4 bases, leaving 18 bases not matched to a gene. The CDR3 is 17 amino acids. The CDR3 DNA reads as TGTGCTAGTAGCCAGCATCACTGGGACAGACCGTCAGATACGCAGTATTTT. This codes for CASSQHHWDRPSDTQYF.

This clone was found a few times. V gene TRBV14 combines with J gene TRBJ1-1; TRBD1 is a possible D gene (6 bases). This CDR3 region has 13 residues. CDR1 and CDR2 (germline): SGHDN, FVKESK. The V and J ends lost 3 bases and 7 bases respectively, with 12 bases between them. CDR3 nucleotide sequence: TGTGCCAGCAGCCATATGGGAGGGGGTGAAGCTTTCTTT. Translated: CASSHMGGGEAFF.

The chain couples TRBV6-4 to TRBJ2-3, with 10 bases matching TRBD2. The V and J ends lost 0 bases and 4 bases, in that order; junction bases with no gene match: 1. Germline V gene sequence: CDR1 MRHNA, CDR2 SNTAGT. The CDR3 is 15 residues long. Here the CDR3 DNA reads TGTGCCAGCAGTGACTCGAGCGGGAGGGCAGATACGCAGTATTTT. The encoded protein is CASSDSSGRADTQYF.

V is TRBV10-3 and J is TRBJ2-5, with D possibly being TRBD2 (5 bases). The CDR3 is 13 residues long. Germline V gene data show CDR1 as ENHRY and CDR2 as SYGVKD. The germline V and J ends were trimmed by 6 bases and 5 bases, with 13 bases remaining between them. The CDR3 nucleotides read TGTGCCATCAGCCTGACTATTACGGAGACCCAGTACTTC. Its translation: CAISLTITETQYF.

The rearrangement uses TRBV5-6 and TRBJ1-2, with 8 bases matching TRBD1. Germline CDR1 SGHDT, CDR2 YYEEEE. This CDR3 spans 15 amino acids. Trimming took 4 bases from V and 5 from J; bases not matched to a gene: 10. Here the CDR3 DNA reads TGTGCCAGCAGCGAAGTGGACAGGGATTTGTATGGCTACACCTTC. This translates into CASSEVDRDLYGYTF.

This clone was counted between two and nine times. The rearrangement links TRBV10-1 to TRBJ2-2; 7 nucleotides line up with TRBD1. The germline gives CDR1 WNHNN, CDR2 SYGVQD (reference sequence). The trim removed 5 bases at V and 0 bases at J, leaving 6 bases unmatched. This CDR3 has 16 residues. The CDR3 sequence: CASSPHQGANTGELFF. The DNA for the CDR3 is TGCGCCAGCAGTCCCCATCAGGGGGCGAACACCGGGGAGCTGTTTTTT.

V and J are TRBV6-1 and TRBJ2-5; 10 nucleotides align to TRBD2. This CDR3 has 15 amino acids. CDR1 MNHNS and CDR2 SASEGT come from the germline V gene. V gave up 2 bases and J gave up 5 bases; unmatched junction bases: 5. The CDR3 region has the DNA TGTGCCAGCAGTGAACTAGCGGGAGTGGCGGAGACCCAGTACTTC. Protein: CASSELAGVAETQYF.

The chain recombines TRBV7-2 with TRBJ1-2; 8 nucleotides agree with TRBD1. This CDR3 is built from 17 residues. The V gene end was trimmed by 5 bases and the J gene end by 0 bases; junction bases not matched to a gene: 11. CDR1 and CDR2 from the germline V gene are SGHTA and FQGNSA. The CDR3 here is CASSPSGTGLANYGYTF. The DNA for the CDR3 is TGTGCCAGCAGCCCATCCGGGACAGGCTTAGCTAACTATGGCTACACCTTC.

CDR3 region: CASTSEGGATDTQYF. CDR3 coding DNA: TGTGCCAGCACCTCGGAGGGAGGGGCCACAGATACGCAGTATTTT. V is TRBV27 and J is TRBJ2-3, with 7 bases fitting TRBD2. V was clipped by 7 bases and J by 2 bases; unmatched bases: 9. The CDR3 is 15 amino acids. Per germline, CDR1 MNHEY and CDR2 SMNVEV (reference sequence).

The CDR3 sequence is CAWSSGGTEKLFF. The DNA for the CDR3 is TGTGCCTGGAGTTCTGGGGGGACTGAAAAACTGTTTTTT. The chain joins TRBV30 to TRBJ1-4, with D possibly matching TRBD1 (5 bases). The V and J ends lost 2 bases and 7 bases respectively, with 11 bases between them. Per the germline V gene, CDR1 is GTSNPN and CDR2 is SVGIG (reference sequence). This CDR3 comprises 13 residues.

This rearrangement joins TRBV7-6 to TRBJ2-5; 16 bases line up with TRBD2. The CDR3 loop spans 16 amino acids. Germline V gene lookup returns CDR1 SGHVS and CDR2 FNYEAQ. V was clipped by 5 bases and J by 4 bases; unmatched bases: 4. CDR3 in DNA: TGTGCCAGCAGCGAGGGACTAGCGGGAGGGAGAGAGACCCAGTACTTC. It is translated as CASSEGLAGGRETQYF.

In this sample, this clone turned up once. The CDR3 is CASSRDLTFTDTQYF. CDR3 sequence (DNA): TGTGCCAGCAGCCGAGACTTAACCTTCACAGATACGCAGTATTTT. This chain connects TRBV7-9 to TRBJ2-3; D is unclear. Between the trimmed V and J ends, which lost 5 bases and 2 bases, there was a span of 14 bases. The CDR3 covers 15 residues. Germline CDR1 is SEHNR and CDR2 is FQNEAQ (reference sequence).

The rearrangement joins TRBV19 to TRBJ1-2; no firm D call. The germline V gene has CDR1 LNHDA and CDR2 SQIVND (reference sequence). The CDR3 is made up of 15 amino acids. With 1 base removed from V and 4 bases from J, the gap between germline ends came to 13 bases. In nucleotides, the CDR3 is TGTGCCAGTAGTATAGGGCAGGCCTACGGCTATGGCTACACCTTC. Translated, it gives CASSIGQAYGYGYTF.

The chain has TRBV28 and TRBJ1-2, with D maybe TRBD1 (5 bases). The V gene lost 5 bases and the J gene lost 4 bases, with 17 bases spanning the gap. Germline V lookup: CDR1 MDHEN, CDR2 SYDVKM. This CDR3 has 15 amino acids. CDR3 in DNA: TGTGCCAGCAGTCCCCCAACGACAGCTAGCTATGGCTACACCTTC. This sequence encodes CASSPPTTASYGYTF.

The chain combines TRBV14 with TRBJ2-7; D gene uncertain. Germline lookup yields CDR1 SGHDN and CDR2 FVKESK. This CDR3 has 12 amino acids. V lost 4 bases and J 1 base, leaving 5 bases between the germline ends. CDR3 amino acids: CASSRTSYEQYF. Written as DNA, the CDR3 is TGTGCCAGCAGCCGCACTTCCTACGAGCAGTACTTC. Full variable domain (outside the CDR3, taken from reference TRBV14 and TRBJ2-7): EAGVTQFPSHSVIEKGQTVTLRCDPISGHDNLYWYRRVMGKEIKFLLHFVKESKQDESGMPNNRFLAERTGGTYSTLKVQPAELEDSGVYFCASSRTSYEQYFGPGTRLTVT.

The CDR3 DNA reads TGTGCCAGTAGTATTCCCTACACTGAAGCTTTCTTT. Its translation is CASSIPYTEAFF. This rearrangement joins TRBV19 to TRBJ1-1; no reliable D call. V was pared by 3 bases and J by 3 bases, with 5 bases between. Germline V gene lookup returns CDR1 LNHDA and CDR2 SQIVND (reference sequence). The CDR3 consists of 12 residues.

V usage is TRBV3-1 (or the pseudogene TRBV3-2) and J usage is TRBJ2-3; 10 nucleotides match TRBD2. Germline V gene sequence: CDR1 LGHDT, CDR2 YNNKEL (reference sequence). The V gene end was trimmed by 6 bases and the J gene end by 0 bases; junction bases not matched to a gene: 12. The CDR3 sequence is 18 residues long. CDR3 protein: CASRPLLAGPFSTDTQYF. The CDR3 region has the DNA TGTGCCAGCAGGCCTCTACTAGCGGGACCCTTTAGCACAGATACGCAGTATTTT.

The J gene is TRBJ2-7, the V gene TRBV19, with a weak D call TRBD2 (5 bases). The CDR3 contains 15 residues. Trimming left V 5 bases short and J 0 bases short, with 14 bases between. Germline V lookup: CDR1 LNHDA, CDR2 SQIVND (reference sequence). CDR3 sequence: CASSPGYSGSYEQYF. In DNA form, the CDR3 reads TGTGCCAGTAGTCCGGGGTATTCAGGCTCCTACGAGCAGTACTTC.

This clone appeared once. The chain is built from TRBV12-5 and TRBJ2-1, with 10 bases aligning to TRBD2. The CDR3 covers 15 residues. Germline CDR1 reads LGHNT; CDR2 reads FRNRAP. With 3 bases clipped from V and 7 bases from J, the junction kept 6 bases outside the gene matches. CDR3 bases: TGTGCTAGTGGTTTCTCTAGCGGGAGCAGGAATGAGCAGTTCTTC. Protein sequence: CASGFSSGSRNEQFF.

The chain is built from TRBV5-4 and TRBJ2-7, with D possibly being TRBD2 (6 bases). Deletions cut 0 bases from V and 0 bases from J, with 10 bases between. The CDR3 spans 15 residues. Germline CDR1 is SGHNT and CDR2 is YYREEE (reference sequence). CDR3 coding DNA: TGTGCCAGCAGCTTGGGCGGGATGGACTCCTACGAGCAGTACTTC. It codes for CASSLGGMDSYEQYF.

The V gene is TRBV4-3, the J gene TRBJ1-6, with a possible D match to TRBD1 (6 bases). V lost 0 bases, J lost 6 bases, and 15 bases lay in between. The CDR3 contains 17 residues. Germline values: CDR1 LGHNA, CDR2 YSLEER. The CDR3 reads CASSQDLGGRGNSPLHF. In nucleotides, the CDR3 is TGCGCCAGCAGCCAAGATTTGGGCGGCAGGGGTAATTCACCCCTCCACTTT.

The J gene is TRBJ1-1, the V gene TRBV6-2 or TRBV6-3, with D perhaps matching TRBD1 (6 bases). Looked up from germline, CDR1 is MNHEY and CDR2 is SVGEGT. Deletions cut 4 bases from V and 7 bases from J, with 13 bases between. This CDR3 has 13 amino acids. CDR3 sequence (DNA): TGTGCCAGCAGTTCCCCCGGACAGTTTGAAGCTTTCTTT. Translating it yields CASSSPGQFEAFF.

V is TRBV5-1 and J is TRBJ1-1, with 12 bases matching TRBD1. Germline trimming cut 3 bases from V and 1 base from J; bases unmatched to any gene: 4. Germline V CDR1 and CDR2: SGHRS, YFSETQ. The CDR3 runs 16 residues. The CDR3 bases are TGCGCCAGCAGCTGGAGGGGACAGGGGGCGAACACTGAAGCTTTCTTT. Its protein product is CASSWRGQGANTEAFF.

The chain carries TRBV4-3 and TRBJ2-6, with D possibly matching TRBD2 (5 bases). The length of the CDR3 is 17 residues. Per germline, CDR1 LGHNA and CDR2 YSLEER. With 1 base removed from V and 2 bases from J, the gap between germline ends came to 12 bases. Here the CDR3 DNA reads TGCGCCAGCAGCCAAGCATGGACTTCCACTGGGGCCAACGTCCTGACTTTC. This encodes CASSQAWTSTGANVLTF.